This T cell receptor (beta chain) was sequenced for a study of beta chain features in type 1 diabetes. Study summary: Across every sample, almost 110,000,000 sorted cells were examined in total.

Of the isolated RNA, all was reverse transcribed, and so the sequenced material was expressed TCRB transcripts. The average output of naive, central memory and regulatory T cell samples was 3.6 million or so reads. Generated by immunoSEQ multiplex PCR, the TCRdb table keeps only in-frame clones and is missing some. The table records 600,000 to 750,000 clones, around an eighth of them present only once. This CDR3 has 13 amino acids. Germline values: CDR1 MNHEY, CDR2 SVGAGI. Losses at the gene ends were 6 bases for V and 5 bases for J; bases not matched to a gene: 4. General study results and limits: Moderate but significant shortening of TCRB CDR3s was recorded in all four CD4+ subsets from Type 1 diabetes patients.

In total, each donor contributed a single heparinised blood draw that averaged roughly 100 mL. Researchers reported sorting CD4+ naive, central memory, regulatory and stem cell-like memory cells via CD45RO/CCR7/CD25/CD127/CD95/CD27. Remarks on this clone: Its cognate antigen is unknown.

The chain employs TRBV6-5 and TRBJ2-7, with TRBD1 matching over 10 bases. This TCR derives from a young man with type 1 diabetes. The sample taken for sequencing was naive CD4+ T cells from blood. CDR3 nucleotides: TGTGCCAGCAGCGGGACAGGGGTTCACGAGCAGTACTTC. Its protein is CASSGTGVHEQYF.